The source of this T cell receptor (beta chain) is a study of Graves' ophthalmopathy and Graves' hyperthyroidism. Study findings and constraints: The blood repertoire also included most expanded thyroid clonotypes above 0.001 frequency.

Unmatched junction bases numbered 2, after V lost 1 base and J lost 4 bases. Germline CDR1 SGHTA, CDR2 FQGNSA. The CDR3 totals 14 residues. This clonotype was recorded many times. No antigen is known for it. From RNA, the CDR3 regions of TCR beta chains were amplified and sequenced. The first round was an RT-PCR with HTBI primers, and the second round was a multiplex PCR. TCRdb independently ran MiXCR on the multiplex PCR reads; one entry per CDR3 protein. The table records 350,000 to 450,000 distinct CDR3 sequences, roughly 21% of them present only once. Cases classed as stable hyperthyroidism had no ophthalmopathy within 18 months of follow-up.

The clonotype was recovered from a woman between 18 and 29 years old with stable Graves' hyperthyroidism. The V and J genes are TRBV7-2 and TRBJ2-7; 9 nucleotides match TRBD1. The specimen was peripheral blood. In nucleotides, the CDR3 is TGTGCCAGCAGCTTAGTTGGGACAGGGTACGAGCAGTACTTC. The encoded protein is CASSLVGTGYEQYF.